The next 30 T cell receptor beta chains were all read from a single sample in a study of vaccination and CD4 T cells after COVID-19. As for treatment: approximately 11-day PBMC culture with coronavirus spike peptide pools or control peptides (ViraFEST assay). CD4+ T-cell collection from the unexposed donor predated the COVID-19 pandemic (2011-2018). With the Oncomine TCR Beta short-read assay, DNA from cultured CD4+ T cells was sequenced. MiXCR, run by TCRdb on the PCR reads, gives a single entry per CDR3 protein. The table lists 8,000 or so distinct CDR3 sequences, under 50% of them singletons. Their target antigens are unknown. The sequencing input was CD4+ T cells from blood, cultured in vitro. These receptors were obtained from a human donor in good health.

The rearrangement joins TRBV5-4 to TRBJ1-6; maybe TRBD1 (5 bases). Trimming removed 0 bases at V and 0 bases at J, with 7 bases between. The germline CDR1 and CDR2 sequences are SGHNT and YYREEE (reference sequence). The CDR3 extends over 16 amino acids. The CDR3 loop is CASSLDGGSYNSPLHF. For the CDR3, the DNA is TGTGCCAGCAGCTTGGACGGGGGCTCCTATAATTCACCCCTCCACTTT. The whole variable domain, filled in from reference TRBV5-4 and TRBJ1-6, reads ETGVTQSPTHLIKTRGQQVTLRCSSQSGHNTVSWYQQALGQGPQFIFQYYREEENGRGNFPPRFSGLQFPNYSSELNVNALELDDSALYLCASSLDGGSYNSPLHFGNGTRLTVT.

The rearrangement uses TRBV7-2 and TRBJ2-5; the D is unclear. With 4 bases removed from V and 0 bases from J, the gap between germline ends came to 3 bases. The germline V gene encodes CDR1 SGHTA and CDR2 FQGNSA. CDR3 length: 12 residues. CDR3 bases: TGTGCCAGCAGCTGGTACCAAGAGACCCAGTACTTC. Amino acid sequence: CASSWYQETQYF.

The chain links TRBV11-2 to TRBJ2-6; D is tentatively TRBD1 or TRBD2 (5 bases each). Germline assignment: CDR1 SGHAT and CDR2 FQNNGV. CDR3 length: 18 amino acids. Trimming pared 1 base from V and 5 bases from J, leaving 18 bases between. The CDR3 coding sequence is TGTGCCAGCAGCTTAGGACTGGGGGTTGGAACAAGGGCCAACGTCCTGACTTTC. Its translation: CASSLGLGVGTRANVLTF.

The rearrangement uses TRBV28 and TRBJ1-6; no clear D gene. CDR1 and CDR2 (germline): MDHEN, SYDVKM. There are 12 residues in the CDR3. Trimming removed 3 bases from V and 8 bases from J, with 5 bases in between. The CDR3 DNA reads as TGTGCCAGCAGTTTCGGGGATTCACCCCTCCACTTT. Translating gives CASSFGDSPLHF.

The chain uses TRBV2 and TRBJ1-5, with TRBD1 matching 8 bases. CDR1 and CDR2 (germline): SNHLY, FYNNEI. This CDR3 is built from 15 residues. After removal of 3 bases from V and 6 bases from J, the junction contained 7 bases not matched to a gene. DNA of the CDR3: TGTGCCAGCAGTGAGGGCAGGGGGCAGGGTCAGCCCCAGCATTTT. Translating gives CASSEGRGQGQPQHF.

The chain links TRBV4-2 to TRBJ2-7; 7 bases match TRBD1. The germline CDR1 and CDR2 sequences are LGHNA and YNFKEQ. With V trimmed by 3 bases and J by 0 bases, 8 bases remained unmatched. The CDR3 consists of 16 residues. The CDR3 region is CASSQVTGALSYEQYF. The DNA of the CDR3 is TGTGCCAGCAGCCAGGTCACAGGGGCCCTCTCCTACGAGCAGTACTTC.

The J gene is TRBJ1-5, the V gene TRBV4-2; D remains unclear. The CDR3 runs 14 residues. Germline lookup yields CDR1 LGHNA and CDR2 YNFKEQ. V was pared by 1 base and J by 11 bases, with 15 bases between. CDR3 sequence (DNA): TGTGCCAGCAGCCAAGTCCTGGGAGGACGGGCCCAGCATTTT. It codes for CASSQVLGGRAQHF.

This sequence joins TRBV20-1 and TRBJ2-1; D not certain. Trimming took off 4 bases at V and 10 bases at J, with 17 bases between the two ends. The germline V gene has CDR1 DFQATT and CDR2 SNEGSKA (reference sequence). This CDR3 has 13 residues. The CDR3 DNA reads as TGCAGTGCTACCATCGACGCGTCTCCCGAGCAGTTCTTC. The encoded protein is CSATIDASPEQFF.

This clonotype has more than one count but fewer than ten. V and J are TRBV7-8 and TRBJ1-2, with 7 bases aligning to TRBD1. V dropped 5 bases and J dropped 0; count of bases not matched to a gene: 6. Germline V gene sequence: CDR1 SGHVS, CDR2 FQNEAQ. The CDR3 loop spans 15 amino acids. The CDR3: CASSPGQITNYGYTF. In DNA, the CDR3 is TGTGCCAGCAGCCCGGGACAGATAACTAACTATGGCTACACCTTC.

This clonotype was counted only a few times. J is TRBJ1-6 and V is TRBV6-1; 8 bases are shared with TRBD1. Germline-derived CDR1 and CDR2 are MNHNS and SASEGT. The CDR3 spans 15 residues. Losses at the gene ends were 3 bases for V and 8 bases for J; bases not matched to a gene: 6. The CDR3 sequence: CASSDGTGWDSPLHF. CDR3 nucleotide sequence: TGTGCCAGCAGTGATGGGACAGGCTGGGATTCACCCCTCCACTTT.

This rearrangement joins TRBV30 to TRBJ1-2; D remains unclear. Germline lookup yields CDR1 GTSNPN and CDR2 SVGIG (reference sequence). V lost 0 bases, J lost 6 bases, and 14 bases lay in between. The CDR3 has 14 residues. CDR3 bases: TGTGCCTGGAGTGTAAGTGGCTCAGCCCATGGCTACACCTTC. Its protein is CAWSVSGSAHGYTF.

This clonotype has only a few counts. This chain joins TRBV6-1 and TRBJ2-5, with D unresolved. Trimming removed 6 bases from V and 5 bases from J, with 16 bases in between. Germline CDR1 MNHNS, CDR2 SASEGT. This CDR3 is built from 14 residues. The CDR3 DNA is TGTGCCAGCAGGCCCCGTCCCGGATCGGAGACCCAGTACTTC. Amino acids: CASRPRPGSETQYF.

By share of the sample, this clonotype is medium-sized. The chain combines TRBV20-1 with TRBJ2-5; D is undetermined. Germline V gene sequence: CDR1 DFQATT, CDR2 SNEGSKA (reference sequence). Trimming left V 5 bases short and J 5 bases short, with 12 bases between. This CDR3 is built from 12 residues. DNA of the CDR3: TGCAGTGCTCGACCGGTCGCGGAGACCCAGTACTTC. It is translated as CSARPVAETQYF.

This clonotype was seen more than once but under ten times. This chain joins TRBV6-1 and TRBJ2-5; D might be TRBD2 (7 bases). Germline V gene lookup returns CDR1 MNHNS and CDR2 SASEGT. The CDR3 totals 13 residues. V was pared by 6 bases and J by 5 bases, with 13 bases between. The CDR3 coding sequence is TGTGCCAGCAGAAGAGGGGGGGGGGAGACCCAGTACTTC. Translation: CASRRGGGETQYF.

Only a few counts were recorded for this clonotype. V and J are TRBV15 and TRBJ2-3; D is undetermined. The V gene's germline CDR1 is LNHNV and CDR2 YYDKDF (reference sequence). The CDR3 has 14 residues. The V and J ends lost 5 bases and 5 bases respectively, with 14 bases between them. The CDR3 nucleotides read TGTGCCACCAGCCCCGTTTTGCGACTAGATACGCAGTATTTT. Translating gives CATSPVLRLDTQYF.

The chain couples TRBV11-1 to TRBJ2-1; D ambiguous. The V gene's germline CDR1 is SGHAT and CDR2 FQDESV (reference sequence). With 1 base removed from V and 4 bases from J, the gap between germline ends came to 14 bases. The CDR3 spans 16 residues. The DNA of the CDR3 is TGTGCCAGCAGCTTAGGGTTTAGGGCGGAATACAATGAGCAGTTCTTC. This translates into CASSLGFRAEYNEQFF. Filled out from reference TRBV11-1 and TRBJ2-1, the complete variable domain reads EAEVAQSPRYKITEKSQAVAFWCDPISGHATLYWYRQILGQGPELLVQFQDESVVDDSQLPKDRFSAERLKGVDSTLKIQPAELGDSAMYLCASSLGFRAEYNEQFFGPGTRLTVL.

This clonotype showed up just a few times. This chain joins TRBV19 and TRBJ1-1; the D gene is possibly TRBD1 (6 bases). Looked up from germline, CDR1 is LNHDA and CDR2 is SQIVND (reference sequence). This CDR3 spans 16 amino acids. The V gene lost 9 bases and the J gene lost 3 bases, with 23 bases spanning the gap. The DNA of the CDR3 is TGTGCCAGCCAGAGGGGGAGTATAGGGCCCCACACTGAAGCTTTCTTT. Translating gives CASQRGSIGPHTEAFF.

The chain is built from TRBV18 and TRBJ1-2; tentatively, D is TRBD1 (6 bases). Germline V lookup: CDR1 KGHSH, CDR2 LQKENI. This CDR3 is built from 16 residues. Trimming took off 3 bases at V and 7 bases at J, with 21 bases between the two ends. The CDR3 reads CASSPTIVGGASGYTF. CDR3 nucleotides: TGTGCCAGCTCACCTACTATCGTCGGGGGGGCAAGTGGCTACACCTTC.

The count of this clonotype is one. The chain recombines TRBV18 with TRBJ1-5; tentatively, D is TRBD1 (5 bases). This CDR3 spans 16 amino acids. The germline V and J ends were trimmed by 3 bases and 0 bases, with 12 bases remaining between them. In germline, CDR1 is KGHSH, CDR2 LQKENI. The CDR3 DNA reads as TGTGCCAGCTCACCGGGGCTAGGGGATAGCAATCAGCCCCAGCATTTT. The encoded protein is CASSPGLGDSNQPQHF.

The chain uses TRBV6-1 and TRBJ2-5, with 11 bases fitting TRBD2. There are 16 residues in the CDR3. CDR1 and CDR2 (germline): MNHNS, SASEGT. Trimming at V came to 5 bases and at J to 1 base, leaving 6 bases not matched to a gene. The DNA for the CDR3 is TGTGCCAGCAGTCCGCCGGGACTAGCGGCCCAAGAGACCCAGTACTTC. Translating gives CASSPPGLAAQETQYF.

A remark on this clonotype: Without the conserved terminal phenylalanine or tryptophan, this CDR3 likely stems from a read error. This chain links TRBV10-3 with TRBJ1-5, with unresolved D. Trimming took 0 bases from V and 6 from J, leaving 12 bases between them. The germline V gene has CDR1 ENHRY and CDR2 SYGVKD. This CDR3 has 15 amino acids. The CDR3 DNA sequence: TGTGCCATCAGTGAGTCGACCCCCGGCGGTCAGCCCCAGCATTCT. Translated: CAISESTPGGQPQHS.

This clonotype has more than one count but fewer than ten. The chain has TRBV20-1 and TRBJ2-3; 11 bases fit TRBD2. Germline assignment: CDR1 DFQATT and CDR2 SNEGSKA (reference sequence). V shed 1 base and J 0 bases; nucleotides not matched to a gene: 6. CDR3 size: 17 residues. The CDR3 reads CSARGSGGVSSTDTQYF. For the CDR3, the DNA is TGCAGTGCTAGAGGTAGCGGGGGGGTATCTAGCACAGATACGCAGTATTTT.

This chain connects TRBV7-2 to TRBJ1-3; no reliable D call. The germline gives CDR1 SGHTA, CDR2 FQGNSA. Deletions cut 5 bases from V and 0 bases from J, with 8 bases between. The CDR3 is made up of 14 amino acids. Here the CDR3 DNA reads TGTGCCAGCAGCCCTATACGCTCTGGAAACACCATATATTTT. Translation gives CASSPIRSGNTIYF. Based on the CDR3 plus reference TRBV7-2 and TRBJ1-3, the full variable domain is GAGVSQSPSNKVTEKGKDVELRCDPISGHTALYWYRQSLGQGLEFLIYFQGNSAPDKSGLPSDRFSAERTGGSVSTLTIQRTQQEDSAVYLCASSPIRSGNTIYFGEGSWLTVV.

A few counts support this clonotype. The chain couples TRBV20-1 to TRBJ2-3; no clear D. Per the germline V gene, CDR1 is DFQATT and CDR2 is SNEGSKA (reference sequence). Trimming pared 3 bases from V and 3 bases from J, leaving 13 bases between. This CDR3 contains 14 residues. As DNA, the CDR3 is TGCAGTGCTAGTTTAGACGACTGGACAGATACGCAGTATTTT. This sequence encodes CSASLDDWTDTQYF.

V usage is TRBV20-1 and J usage is TRBJ1-2; the D gene is possibly TRBD1 (6 bases). V was clipped by 1 base and J by 0 bases, with 18 bases between them. The germline V gene has CDR1 DFQATT and CDR2 SNEGSKA (reference sequence). There are 17 residues in the CDR3. CDR3 DNA sequence: TGCAGTGCTAGAGCTGGGGTTTTGGCAGGGGCTAACTATGGCTACACCTTC. Encoded protein: CSARAGVLAGANYGYTF.

CDR3 amino acids: CATRTSSYNEQFF. CDR3 nucleotides: TGTGCCACCAGGACTAGCTCCTACAATGAGCAGTTCTTC. The chain couples TRBV6-2 or TRBV6-3 to TRBJ2-1; TRBD2 agrees at 7 bases. CDR1 and CDR2 from the germline V gene are MNHEY and SVGEGT. This CDR3 is built from 13 residues. J was trimmed by 0 bases and V by 10 bases; bases with no gene match: 3.

This clonotype was counted a few times. The chain combines TRBV20-1 with TRBJ1-2; a possible D gene is TRBD1 (6 bases). The CDR3 covers 13 residues. V dropped 6 bases and J dropped 2 bases, with 13 bases sitting between them. Germline CDR1 reads DFQATT; CDR2 reads SNEGSKA (reference sequence). DNA for the CDR3: TGCAGTGCCCGGCGGGGGCAGAACTATGGCTACACCTTC. This translates into CSARRGQNYGYTF.

V is TRBV28 and J is TRBJ1-1, with D possibly being TRBD1 (6 bases). Trimming pared 5 bases from V and 4 bases from J, leaving 17 bases between. CDR1 is MDHEN, CDR2 SYDVKM, per germline. The CDR3 runs 15 residues. CDR3 residues: CASSPRGMGGTEAFF. The CDR3 coding sequence is TGTGCCAGCAGTCCTAGGGGGATGGGAGGCACTGAAGCTTTCTTT. Variable domain in full (rest from reference TRBV28 and TRBJ1-1): DVKVTQSSRYLVKRTGEKVFLECVQDMDHENMFWYRQDPGLGLRLIYFSYDVKMKEKGDIPEGYSVSREKKERFSLILESASTNQTSMYLCASSPRGMGGTEAFFGQGTRLTVV.

The chain combines TRBV7-2 with TRBJ2-7; 11 bases line up with TRBD1. The ends lost 5 bases at V and 6 bases at J; junction bases unmatched: 9. Per the germline V gene, CDR1 is SGHTA and CDR2 is FQGNSA. The CDR3 runs to 15 residues. In nucleotides, the CDR3 is TGTGCCAGCAGCCAGGTGGGGACAGGGGGTTCCGAGCAGTACTTC. It yields the protein CASSQVGTGGSEQYF.

V usage is TRBV20-1 and J usage is TRBJ2-1, with TRBD2 identical over 11 bases. Unmatched junction bases numbered 9, after V lost 2 bases and J lost 0 bases. CDR1 is DFQATT and CDR2 is SNEGSKA in the germline V gene (reference sequence). This CDR3 comprises 18 residues. CDR3 bases: TGCAGTGCTAGAAAGAGGAGGACTAGCGGGCCCTCCTACAATGAGCAGTTCTTC. As protein: CSARKRRTSGPSYNEQFF.